This is a list of T cell receptor beta chains from one sample in a study of blood T cell repertoires in COVID-19. Only in-frame clones appear in the TCRdb table, and some are missing; sequencing was by immunoSEQ multiplex PCR. Of some 71,000 clones in the sample, about nine tenths were seen once. Sample: peripheral blood. The source of these receptors is a young woman with acute or convalescent COVID-19. Both conserved end residues are part of each CDR3. The D gene is left open where the match is weak. Expanded clones get a size class; other rows say once, few or many, or leave the size out.

TRBJ1-5 | TRBD1 | TRBV7-8 | . | CASSSFKPGQGTQPQHF | TGTGCCAGCAGCTCATTTAAACCGGGACAGGGCACTCAGCCCCAGCATTTT
TRBJ1-2 | . | TRBV28 | . | CASSFGYGYTF | TGTGCCAGCAGTTTCGGCTATGGCTACACCTTC
TRBJ2-3 | TRBD2 | TRBV6-2/TRBV6-3 | . | CASSPTGLAGGPGTDTQYF | TGTGCCAGCAGTCCGACGGGACTAGCGGGAGGGCCGGGGACAGATACGCAGTATTTT
TRBJ2-5 | . | TRBV28 | . | CASRTSGSQETQYF | TGTGCCAGCAGGACTAGTGGGAGCCAAGAGACCCAGTACTTC
TRBJ2-3 | TRBD1 | TRBV27 | few | CASSSDRVGTDTQYF | TGTGCCAGCAGTTCCGACAGGGTTGGCACAGATACGCAGTATTTT
TRBJ2-7 | TRBD1 | TRBV6-1 | . | CASSERTGLSYEQYF | TGTGCCAGCAGTGAAAGGACAGGCCTTTCCTACGAGCAGTACTTC
TRBJ2-7 | . | TRBV2 | . | CASSKSLSNEQYF | TGTGCCAGCAGCAAGAGTCTCTCCAACGAGCAGTACTTC
TRBJ2-5 | . | TRBV10-3 | . | CAISDRDQETQYF | TGTGCCATCAGTGACAGGGACCAAGAGACCCAGTACTTC
TRBJ1-4 | . | TRBV5-6 | . | CASSLGSLSGNEKLFF | TGTGCCAGCAGCTTGGGCTCCCTATCCGGGAATGAAAAACTGTTTTTT
TRBJ2-6 | TRBD1 | TRBV19 | once | CASKRDRGTSGANVLTF | TGTGCCAGTAAGAGGGACAGGGGTACCTCTGGGGCCAACGTCCTGACTTTC
TRBJ2-5 | TRBD2 | TRBV5-6 | few | CASSLAPSGRGETQYF | TGTGCCAGCAGCTTGGCCCCTAGCGGGAGGGGGGAGACCCAGTACTTC
TRBJ1-6 | . | TRBV7-2 | once | CASSPRGSYNSPLHF | TGTGCCAGCAGCCCGCGTGGCTCCTATAATTCACCCCTCCACTTT
TRBJ2-5 | TRBD1 | TRBV4-1 | . | CASSRRQGAETQYF | TGCGCCAGCAGCCGGCGACAGGGGGCAGAGACCCAGTACTTC
TRBJ2-7 | . | TRBV27 | . | CASSFSLPSQGRSYEQYF | TGTGCCAGCAGTTTTTCTCTTCCCTCCCAGGGGCGATCCTACGAGCAGTACTTC
TRBJ1-4 | TRBD1 | TRBV2 | . | CASSTDRGPDEKLFF | TGTGCCAGCAGTACGGACAGGGGGCCGGATGAAAAACTGTTTTTT
TRBJ2-1 | TRBD2 | TRBV29-1 | . | CSASGLADNEQFF | TGCAGCGCCTCGGGACTAGCGGACAATGAGCAGTTCTTC
TRBJ1-1 | . | TRBV6-5 | once | CASSYELGGGRAFF | TGTGCCAGCAGTTACGAATTAGGGGGGGGCAGAGCTTTCTTT
TRBJ2-2 | TRBD1 | TRBV10-3 | . | CAIRGTDPGQGVLAGELFF | TGTGCCATCAGGGGTACCGACCCGGGACAGGGTGTATTGGCCGGGGAGCTGTTTTTT
TRBJ1-1 | . | TRBV19 | once | CASSIVAGENTEAFF | TGTGCCAGTAGTATTGTGGCAGGGGAGAACACTGAAGCTTTCTTT
TRBJ1-1 | TRBD1 | TRBV10-3 | . | CAIRPGQGGTEAFF | TGTGCCATCAGACCGGGACAGGGCGGGACTGAAGCTTTCTTT
TRBJ2-1 | TRBD2 | TRBV7-9 | . | CASSPKFRLAGGRDEQFF | TGTGCCAGCAGCCCGAAGTTCCGCCTAGCGGGAGGCCGAGATGAGCAGTTCTTC
TRBJ1-1 | . | TRBV28 | . | CASMGAPGAFF | TGTGCCAGCATGGGGGCACCCGGGGCTTTCTTT
TRBJ1-4 | TRBD1 | TRBV30 | . | CAWSVGTGGEKLFF | TGTGCCTGGAGTGTAGGGACAGGGGGCGAAAAACTGTTTTTT
TRBJ1-3 | TRBD1 | TRBV15 | once | CATSRGQGVGNTIYF | TGTGCCACCAGCAGAGGTCAGGGGGTTGGAAACACCATATATTTT
TRBJ2-1 | . | TRBV4-2 | once | CASSQEHRLSYNEQFF | TGTGCCAGCAGCCAAGAACACCGCCTCTCCTACAATGAGCAGTTCTTC